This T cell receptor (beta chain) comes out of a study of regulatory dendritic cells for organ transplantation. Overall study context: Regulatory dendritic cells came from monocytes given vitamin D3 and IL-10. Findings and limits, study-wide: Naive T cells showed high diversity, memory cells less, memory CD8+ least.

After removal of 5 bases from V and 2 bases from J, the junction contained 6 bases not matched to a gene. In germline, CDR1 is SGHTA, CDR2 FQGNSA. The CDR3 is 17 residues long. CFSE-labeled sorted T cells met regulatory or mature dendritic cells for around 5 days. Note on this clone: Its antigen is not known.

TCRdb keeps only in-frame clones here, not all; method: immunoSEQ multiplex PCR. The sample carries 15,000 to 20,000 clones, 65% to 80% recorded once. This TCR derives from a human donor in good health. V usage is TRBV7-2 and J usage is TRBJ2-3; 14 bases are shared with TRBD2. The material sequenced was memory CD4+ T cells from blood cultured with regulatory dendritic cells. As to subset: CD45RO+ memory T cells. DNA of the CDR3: TGTGCCAGCAGCCGCGGACTAGCGGGGGGACTCACAGATACGCAGTATTTT. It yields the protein CASSRGLAGGLTDTQYF.